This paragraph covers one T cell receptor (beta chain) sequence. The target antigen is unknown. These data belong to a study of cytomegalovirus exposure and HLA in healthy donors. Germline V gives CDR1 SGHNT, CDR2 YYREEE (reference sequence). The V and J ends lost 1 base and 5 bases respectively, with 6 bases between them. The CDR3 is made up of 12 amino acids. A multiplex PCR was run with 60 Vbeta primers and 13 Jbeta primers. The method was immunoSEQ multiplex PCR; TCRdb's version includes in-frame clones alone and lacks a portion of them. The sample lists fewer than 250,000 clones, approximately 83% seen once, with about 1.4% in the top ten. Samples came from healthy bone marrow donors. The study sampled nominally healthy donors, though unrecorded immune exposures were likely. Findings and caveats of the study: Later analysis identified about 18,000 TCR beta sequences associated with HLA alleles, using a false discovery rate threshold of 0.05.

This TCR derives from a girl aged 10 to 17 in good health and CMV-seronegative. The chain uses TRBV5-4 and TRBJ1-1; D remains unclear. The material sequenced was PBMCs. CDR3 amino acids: CASSLSGTEAFF. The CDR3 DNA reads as TGTGCCAGCAGCTTGTCCGGGACTGAAGCTTTCTTT.